What follows are 20 T cell receptor beta chains derived from one specimen sequenced in a study of naive and memory T cell subsets. Both TRBC1 and TRBC2 were covered by a beta constant-region primer of two equimolar oligonucleotides. The ligated cDNA underwent four PCR rounds using SP2 and nested alpha and beta constant-region primers. TCRdb re-called the UMI-ligation and nested PCR reads with MiXCR, one entry per CDR3 protein. The data contain around 140,000 distinct CDR3 sequences, over 20% of them singletons. Findings and limits, study-wide: Possibly reflecting memory cells re-expressing CD45RA, a few larger clonotypes occurred in naive repertoires, especially CD8.

These receptors' antigens are unknown. Input material: naive CD4+ T cells from blood. The receptors come from a human donor in good health.

V and J are TRBV20-1 and TRBJ2-7; D call uncertain. This CDR3 comprises 12 residues. Germline V gives CDR1 DFQATT, CDR2 SNEGSKA (reference sequence). V lost 6 bases, J lost 7 bases, and 16 bases lay in between. CDR3 in DNA: TGCAGTGCCCGCCGAAGTGTGACGGAGCAGTACTTC. It codes for CSARRSVTEQYF.

This clonotype was picked up one time. The V and J genes are TRBV7-9 and TRBJ2-2; D call uncertain. The CDR3 consists of 15 residues. The V and J ends lost 1 base and 6 bases respectively, with 12 bases between them. Germline-derived CDR1 and CDR2 are SEHNR and FQNEAQ (reference sequence). CDR3 coding DNA: TGTGCCAGCAGCTTAGGACGGGCAGAATCCGGGGAGCTGTTTTTT. Protein: CASSLGRAESGELFF.

This rearrangement joins TRBV7-3 to TRBJ1-6, with TRBD1 matching 8 bases. Germline values: CDR1 SGHTA, CDR2 FQGTGA. Trimming took 5 bases from V and 7 from J; bases not matched to a gene: 7. There are 15 residues in the CDR3. The CDR3 DNA sequence: TGTGCCAGCAGCCTGCAGGGGGCGGAGAATTCACCCCTCCACTTT. Amino acids: CASSLQGAENSPLHF.

The table lists this clonotype with a few counts. The rearrangement joins TRBV7-9 to TRBJ1-4, with a possible D match to TRBD1 (6 bases). V was pared by 4 bases and J by 6 bases, with 15 bases between. The CDR3 extends over 15 amino acids. Per the germline V gene, CDR1 is SEHNR and CDR2 is FQNEAQ (reference sequence). CDR3 amino acids: CASSSATGTHEKLFF. The DNA for the CDR3 is TGTGCCAGCAGCTCCGCTACAGGGACTCATGAAAAACTGTTTTTT. Full variable domain (outside the CDR3, taken from reference TRBV7-9 and TRBJ1-4): DTGVSQNPRHKITKRGQNVTFRCDPISEHNRLYWYRQTLGQGPEFLTYFQNEAQLEKSRLLSDRFSAERPKGSFSTLEIQRTEQGDSAMYLCASSSATGTHEKLFFGSGTQLSVL.

The V call is TRBV6-2 or TRBV6-3, the J call TRBJ2-7; 8 nucleotides agree with TRBD2. There are 15 residues in the CDR3. The J segment lost 0 bases and the V segment lost 7 bases, leaving 8 bases of the junction unmatched. The V gene's germline CDR1 is MNHEY and CDR2 SVGEGT. The CDR3 here is CASTEQRGSSYEQYF. CDR3 nucleotides: TGTGCCAGCACTGAACAGCGGGGGAGCTCCTACGAGCAGTACTTC.

The chain employs TRBV5-1 and TRBJ2-1; TRBD2 might be the D (7 bases). Looked up from germline, CDR1 is SGHRS and CDR2 is YFSETQ. Trimming pared 0 bases from V and 13 bases from J, leaving 17 bases between. This CDR3 is 14 amino acids long. The chain's CDR3 is CASSLGGGYMYQFF. The CDR3 bases are TGCGCCAGCAGCTTGGGGGGGGGCTACATGTACCAGTTCTTC.

The rearrangement links TRBV29-1 to TRBJ2-1, with D hard to call. The CDR3 sequence is 13 residues long. V lost 4 bases, J lost 2 bases, and 9 bases lay in between. From germline, CDR1 is SQVTM and CDR2 ANQGSEA. The CDR3 reads CSVGGSTYNEQFF. CDR3 DNA sequence: TGCAGCGTTGGAGGATCGACCTACAATGAGCAGTTCTTC.

This clonotype was recorded a few times. The chain couples TRBV27 to TRBJ2-7; maybe TRBD2 (7 bases). Between the trimmed V and J ends, which lost 4 bases and 4 bases, there was a span of 20 bases. From germline, CDR1 is MNHEY and CDR2 SMNVEV (reference sequence). The CDR3 covers 16 residues. CDR3 amino acids: CASSSPGGGRGYEQYF. CDR3 DNA sequence: TGTGCCAGCAGTTCCCCTGGGGGGGGGCGCGGGTACGAGCAGTACTTC.

CDR3 amino acids: CASSPTLGRSTEAFF. The CDR3 nucleotides read TGTGCCAGCAGCCCTACCTTAGGGAGAAGCACTGAAGCTTTCTTT. The chain is built from TRBV6-5 and TRBJ1-1; D gene unclear. Germline V gene sequence: CDR1 MNHEY, CDR2 SVGAGI. Trimming left V 6 bases short and J 4 bases short, with 18 bases between. The length of the CDR3 is 15 residues.

The chain recombines TRBV30 with TRBJ1-4; 8 nucleotides align to TRBD1. Unmatched junction bases numbered 7, after V lost 2 bases and J lost 8 bases. The CDR3 spans 14 residues. Per the germline V gene, CDR1 is GTSNPN and CDR2 is SVGIG (reference sequence). DNA for the CDR3: TGTGCCTGGAGTTCCGGGACAGGAAGAGAAAAACTGTTTTTT. Translation gives CAWSSGTGREKLFF. Full variable domain (remainder filled in from reference TRBV30 and TRBJ1-4): SQTIHQWPATLVQPVGSPLSLECTVEGTSNPNLYWYRQAAGRGLQLLFYSVGIGQISSEVPQNLSASRPQDRQFILSSKKLLLSDSGFYLCAWSSGTGREKLFFGSGTQLSVL.

The chain joins TRBV3-1 to TRBJ2-7, with 7 bases that match TRBD2. V gave up 4 bases and J gave up 4 bases; unmatched junction bases: 10. From germline, CDR1 is LGHDT and CDR2 YNNKEL (reference sequence). The CDR3 contains 15 residues. CDR3 bases: TGTGCCAGCAGCCTCCCTGGGGGAGGGGATTACGAGCAGTACTTC. Translation: CASSLPGGGDYEQYF.

This clonotype was recorded a few times. V and J are TRBV10-3 and TRBJ2-6; D is uncertain. This CDR3 contains 17 residues. CDR1 ENHRY and CDR2 SYGVKD come from the germline V gene. V was cut by 4 bases and J by 3 bases, with 16 bases left in between. The CDR3 DNA reads TGTGCCATCAGTGGCTGGACCGCCTCAGGTGGGGCCAACGTCCTGACTTTC. This gives the protein CAISGWTASGGANVLTF.

This clonotype has more than one count but fewer than ten. V and J are TRBV5-1 and TRBJ2-1, with 9 bases lining up with TRBD2. The J segment lost 7 bases and the V segment lost 2 bases, leaving 7 bases of the junction unmatched. The CDR3 consists of 15 residues. Looked up from germline, CDR1 is SGHRS and CDR2 is YFSETQ. CDR3 nucleotides: TGCGCCAGCAGCTTTTTGGCGGGAGGGCCGAATGAGCAGTTCTTC. The encoded protein is CASSFLAGGPNEQFF.

This clonotype was observed at least ten times. V gene TRBV19 combines with J gene TRBJ2-1; TRBD2 matches at 12 bases. CDR1 and CDR2 from the germline V gene are LNHDA and SQIVND (reference sequence). V shed 3 bases and J 7 bases; nucleotides not matched to a gene: 10. CDR3 length: 17 residues. CDR3 in DNA: TGTGCCAGTAGTATCGATCTAGGGACTAGCGGGCTAAATGAGCAGTTCTTC. Its translation is CASSIDLGTSGLNEQFF.

The chain links TRBV4-1 to TRBJ2-1; 10 nucleotides agree with TRBD1. The trim removed 1 base at V and 8 bases at J, leaving 11 bases unmatched. The CDR3 is made up of 17 amino acids. Germline values: CDR1 MGHRA, CDR2 YSYEKL. The CDR3 coding sequence is TGCGCCAGCAGCCAAGTAGGCCGGGACAGGGGTTTCGATGAGCAGTTCTTC. Translating gives CASSQVGRDRGFDEQFF.

This chain connects TRBV5-5 to TRBJ1-5; D gene ambiguous. V shed 6 bases and J shed 0 bases, with 13 bases lying between them. Germline V gene sequence: CDR1 SGHKS, CDR2 YYEKEE (reference sequence). The CDR3 loop spans 15 amino acids. CDR3 coding DNA: TGTGCCAGCATGGATTTCTTCGGTAGCAATCAGCCCCAGCATTTT. Its protein is CASMDFFGSNQPQHF.

This clonotype was seen at least ten times. The rearrangement joins TRBV28 to TRBJ2-1; 13 nucleotides align to TRBD2. Looked up from germline, CDR1 is MDHEN and CDR2 is SYDVKM. After removal of 8 bases from V and 7 bases from J, the junction contained 5 bases not matched to a gene. The CDR3 length is 14 residues. In DNA, the CDR3 is TGTGCCAGCCAGACTAGCGGGAGGACTAATGAGCAGTTCTTC. This codes for CASQTSGRTNEQFF.

The V gene is TRBV11-2, the J gene TRBJ2-3; no definite D call. Germline CDR1 reads SGHAT; CDR2 reads FQNNGV. The CDR3 contains 11 residues. V was shortened by 10 bases and J by 4 bases, with 9 bases between the two germline ends. This chain's CDR3 is CATRGSDTQYF. The DNA of the CDR3 is TGTGCCACCCGAGGCTCAGATACGCAGTATTTT.

This clonotype was observed a handful of times. The J gene is TRBJ1-5, the V gene TRBV3-1; the D gene is possibly TRBD1 (6 bases). Between the trimmed V and J ends, which lost 2 bases and 7 bases, there was a span of 15 bases. The CDR3 is 15 residues long. In germline, CDR1 is LGHDT, CDR2 YNNKEL (reference sequence). The CDR3 region has the DNA TGTGCCAGCAGCCAAAACACAGGGTACGAGCAGCCCCAGCATTTT. It codes for CASSQNTGYEQPQHF.

This clonotype has only a few counts. V and J are TRBV15 and TRBJ2-1, with 9 bases aligning to TRBD1. Germline CDR1 reads LNHNV; CDR2 reads YYDKDF (reference sequence). With 0 bases clipped from V and 4 bases from J, the junction kept 7 bases outside the gene matches. The CDR3 has 17 amino acids. CDR3 region: CATSRDARTGVYNEQFF. The CDR3 bases are TGTGCCACCAGCAGAGATGCCCGGACAGGGGTATACAATGAGCAGTTCTTC.